Listed below are T cell receptor beta chains from one sample, sequenced in a study of T cell responses to AZD1222 COVID-19 vaccine. Sequencing was performed with immunoSEQ multiplex PCR; in TCRdb, only in-frame clones are kept and a portion is missing. The data hold some 120,000 clones, with more than 70% observed a single time. Material: peripheral blood, obtained on day 0 of AZD1222 vaccination. All receptors derive from an adult in good health. Both conserved end residues are part of each CDR3. D genes are given only for firm matches. Not every row has a clone size; where given, it reads once, few, many or a size class.

d_gene	v_gene	j_gene	abundance	CDR3aa	CDR3nt
NA	TRBV5-5	TRBJ1-1	NA	CASSLSDFNTEAFF	TGTGCCAGCAGCCTATCGGACTTTAACACTGAAGCTTTCTTT
NA	TRBV9	TRBJ2-3	few	CASSLRWDTQYF	TGTGCCAGCAGCCTAAGGTGGGATACGCAGTATTTT
TRBD2	TRBV5-1	TRBJ2-5	NA	CASSSGLAGEVRETQYF	TGCGCCAGCAGCTCAGGACTAGCGGGAGAAGTTAGAGAGACCCAGTACTTC
NA	TRBV19	TRBJ1-6	NA	CASSSGSWVDSPLHF	TGTGCCAGTAGCAGCGGGAGCTGGGTTGATTCACCCCTCCACTTT
TRBD2	TRBV9	TRBJ2-3	NA	CASSVAPPGTSGGTDTQYF	TGTGCCAGCAGCGTAGCTCCCCCCGGGACTAGCGGGGGCACAGATACGCAGTATTTT
NA	TRBV25-1	TRBJ1-1	NA	CASSGLGAGEAFF	TGTGCCAGCAGTGGGCTCGGGGCGGGCGAAGCTTTCTTT
NA	TRBV4-1	TRBJ1-2	NA	CASSQDYRTVYGYTF	TGCGCCAGCAGCCAAGATTATAGGACGGTGTATGGCTACACCTTC
NA	TRBV27	TRBJ1-5	NA	CASSLYPGVGAQHF	TGTGCCAGCAGTTTATATCCGGGGGTGGGGGCCCAGCATTTT
NA	TRBV6-2/TRBV6-3	TRBJ1-3	once	CASSSTGPNSGNTIYF	TGTGCCAGCAGTTCGACAGGTCCAAACTCTGGAAACACCATATATTTT
NA	TRBV28	TRBJ2-3	NA	CASSLLLGTQYF	TGTGCCAGCAGTTTATTGTTAGGTACGCAGTATTTT
NA	TRBV5-1	TRBJ2-3	NA	CASSWGASFSTDTQYF	TGCGCCAGCAGCTGGGGGGCTAGTTTTAGCACAGATACGCAGTATTTT
TRBD1	TRBV30	TRBJ1-6	NA	CAYDRERSPLHF	TGTGCCTACGACAGGGAACGATCACCCCTCCACTTT
NA	TRBV19	TRBJ2-2	NA	CASSPTWNTGELFF	TGTGCCAGTAGTCCGACTTGGAACACCGGGGAGCTGTTTTTT
TRBD1	TRBV5-1	TRBJ2-7	NA	CASSSGQALREQYF	TGCGCCAGCAGCTCGGGACAGGCCCTAAGGGAGCAGTACTTC
TRBD1	TRBV27	TRBJ1-2	NA	CASSLNYRGSSYGYTF	TGTGCCAGCAGTTTGAATTACAGGGGGTCGAGCTATGGCTACACCTTC
TRBD1	TRBV6-5	TRBJ2-7	NA	CASSYTGGSYEQYF	TGTGCCAGCAGTTATACAGGGGGTAGCTACGAGCAGTACTTC
TRBD1	TRBV4-2	TRBJ1-3	NA	CASSADRASTGNTIYF	TGTGCCAGCAGCGCAGACAGGGCATCAACTGGAAACACCATATATTTT
NA	TRBV4-2	TRBJ2-2	NA	CASSQATSTVRELFF	TGTGCCAGCAGCCAAGCGACTAGTACTGTGCGGGAGCTGTTTTTT
TRBD1	TRBV5-1	TRBJ1-1	NA	CASSLATGSTEAFF	TGCGCCAGCAGCTTGGCGACAGGGAGCACTGAAGCTTTCTTT
NA	TRBV5-1	TRBJ2-5	few	CASSLDRLTETQYF	TGCGCCAGCAGCTTAGACAGGCTGACGGAGACCCAGTACTTC
NA	TRBV11-2	TRBJ2-1	NA	CASSLSRAIPNEQFF	TGTGCCAGCAGCTTAAGCCGGGCGATTCCCAATGAGCAGTTCTTC
TRBD1	TRBV9	TRBJ2-2	NA	CASSVATGGLTGELFF	TGTGCCAGCAGCGTAGCTACAGGGGGGCTCACCGGGGAGCTGTTTTTT
NA	TRBV28	TRBJ1-6	NA	CASSWGLGTLHF	TGTGCCAGCAGTTGGGGACTTGGGACCCTCCACTTT
NA	TRBV28	TRBJ1-5	NA	CASSLRGHNQPQHF	TGTGCCAGCAGTTTAAGAGGTCACAATCAGCCCCAGCATTTT
TRBD1	TRBV7-2	TRBJ2-2	NA	CASSLARDSHTTGELFF	TGTGCCAGCAGCTTAGCTAGGGACAGTCATACCACCGGGGAGCTGTTTTTT
NA	TRBV29-1	TRBJ2-7	NA	CSVGNSLEQYF	TGCAGCGTTGGAAACTCCCTCGAGCAGTACTTC
NA	TRBV5-8	TRBJ2-3	NA	CASSLRPGTQYF	TGTGCCAGCAGCTTACGGCCAGGTACGCAGTATTTT
TRBD1	TRBV2	TRBJ2-5	NA	CARGTGGAETQYF	TGTGCCAGGGGAACAGGGGGCGCCGAGACCCAGTACTTC
NA	TRBV19	TRBJ1-1	NA	CAAGGGIRAEAFF	TGTGCCGCCGGCGGCGGCATAAGGGCTGAAGCTTTCTTT
NA	TRBV19	TRBJ1-2	NA	CASGGKLGYTF	TGTGCCAGTGGGGGCAAGCTAGGCTACACCTTC
NA	TRBV6-5	TRBJ1-3	NA	CASSTTGSRNTIYF	TGTGCCAGCAGCACAACAGGGTCGCGAAACACCATATATTTT
NA	TRBV6-2/TRBV6-3	TRBJ1-5	NA	CASSYGGQGNQPQHF	TGTGCCAGCAGTTATGGTGGGCAAGGGAATCAGCCCCAGCATTTT
TRBD2	TRBV5-1	TRBJ2-5	NA	CASSLGLAGGLQETQYF	TGCGCCAGCAGCTTGGGACTAGCGGGAGGGCTCCAAGAGACCCAGTACTTC
TRBD1	TRBV28	TRBJ1-1	NA	CASRMGQVFSSEAFF	TGTGCCAGCAGGATGGGACAGGTCTTTTCATCGGAAGCTTTCTTT
TRBD2	TRBV18	TRBJ2-5	NA	CASSPDVQRGGAETQYF	TGTGCCAGCTCACCCGATGTGCAGCGGGGGGGTGCAGAGACCCAGTACTTC
TRBD1	TRBV19	TRBJ2-1	NA	CASSAGQGATNEQFF	TGTGCCAGTAGTGCTGGCCAGGGGGCGACTAATGAGCAGTTCTTC
TRBD1	TRBV19	TRBJ1-1	NA	CASSPGTGRTEAFF	TGTGCCAGTAGTCCTGGGACAGGGAGGACTGAAGCTTTCTTT
NA	TRBV27	TRBJ1-5	once	CASSLAGSGQPQHF	TGTGCCAGCAGTTTAGCAGGGAGTGGTCAGCCCCAGCATTTT
TRBD1	TRBV5-8	TRBJ1-1	NA	CASSSGDRMNTEAFF	TGTGCCAGCAGTTCGGGGGACAGGATGAACACTGAAGCTTTCTTT
NA	TRBV27	TRBJ1-1	NA	CASRSQGGRTEAFF	TGTGCCAGCAGGTCCCAGGGAGGCCGAACTGAAGCTTTCTTT
NA	TRBV28	TRBJ2-5	NA	CASSLWDGGQETQYF	TGTGCCAGCAGTTTATGGGACGGAGGACAAGAGACCCAGTACTTC
NA	TRBV7-3	TRBJ1-1	NA	CASSAIMGGGAFF	TGTGCCAGCAGCGCTATTATGGGTGGTGGAGCTTTCTTT
TRBD1	TRBV7-9	TRBJ1-1	NA	CASSVRGRNTEAFF	TGTGCCAGCAGCGTCAGGGGGCGGAACACTGAAGCTTTCTTT
NA	TRBV7-2	TRBJ2-3	NA	CASRGETDTQYF	TGTGCCAGCAGAGGGGAGACAGATACGCAGTATTTT
NA	TRBV28	TRBJ2-2	NA	CASLREVGNTGELFF	TGTGCCAGCCTAAGGGAGGTAGGGAACACCGGGGAGCTGTTTTTT
TRBD1	TRBV3-1/TRBV3-2	TRBJ2-7	few	CASSRAGRGQGAPQYF	TGTGCCAGCAGCAGGGCCGGTAGGGGACAGGGGGCCCCGCAGTACTTC
NA	TRBV2	TRBJ2-4	NA	CASSARTVANIQYF	TGTGCCAGCAGCGCCCGGACAGTTGCAAACATTCAGTACTTC
TRBD1	TRBV3-1/TRBV3-2	TRBJ1-1	few	CASSQDGTVSAEAFF	TGTGCCAGCAGCCAAGACGGGACAGTAAGTGCCGAAGCTTTCTTT